Each of the 29 T cell receptor beta chains below was sequenced from the same sample in a study of T cell responses to AZD1222 COVID-19 vaccine. Profiling relied on immunoSEQ multiplex PCR, and the TCRdb table lists in-frame clones only, not all of them. The sample records approximately 140,000 clones, about 93% being singletons. Sequencing was performed on peripheral blood, taken on day 0 of AZD1222 vaccination. These receptors all come from an adult in good health.

The chain carries TRBV15 and TRBJ1-2; D perhaps matches TRBD1 (6 bases). The CDR3 is made up of 14 amino acids. CDR1 and CDR2 (germline): LNHNV, YYDKDF (reference sequence). Trimming stripped 0 bases from V and 6 bases from J, with 11 bases between. The CDR3 spells CATSRDPAGDGYTF. The CDR3 bases are TGTGCCACCAGCAGAGATCCGGCAGGGGATGGCTACACCTTC. Full variable domain (missing parts from reference TRBV15 and TRBJ1-2): DAMVIQNPRYQVTQFGKPVTLSCSQTLNHNVMYWYQQKSSQAPKLLFHYYDKDFNNEADTPDNFQSRRPNTSFCFLDIRSPGLGDTAMYLCATSRDPAGDGYTFGSGTRLTVV.

CDR3 sequence reads: CASSQDAIGGSGYTF. CDR3 sequence (DNA): TGCGCCAGCAGCCAAGACGCCATAGGCGGGAGTGGCTACACCTTC. The chain recombines TRBV4-3 with TRBJ1-2, with D hard to call. Germline V CDR1 and CDR2: LGHNA, YSLEER. The V end lost 0 bases, the J end lost 7 bases, and 15 bases lay between the germline ends. CDR3 length: 15 amino acids.

The gene calls are TRBV7-8 and TRBJ1-3, with D unresolved. CDR1 is SGHVS, CDR2 FQNEAQ, per germline. The length of the CDR3 is 14 residues. Between the trimmed V and J ends, which lost 5 bases and 2 bases, there was a span of 10 bases. The CDR3 loop reads CASSLGDPGNTIYF. Written as DNA, the CDR3 is TGTGCCAGCAGCCTTGGGGATCCTGGAAACACCATATATTTT. Combining the CDR3 with reference TRBV7-8 and TRBJ1-3 gives the whole variable domain GAGVSQSPRYKVAKRGQDVALRCDPISGHVSLFWYQQALGQGPEFLTYFQNEAQLDKSGLPSDRFFAERPEGSVSTLKIQRTQQEDSAVYLCASSLGDPGNTIYFGEGSWLTVV.

This sequence joins TRBV5-4 and TRBJ2-7; the match to TRBD2 covers 14 bases. This CDR3 comprises 16 residues. The germline gives CDR1 SGHNT, CDR2 YYREEE (reference sequence). V shed 0 bases and J 7 bases; nucleotides not matched to a gene: 6. Written as DNA, the CDR3 is TGTGCCAGCAGCTTGGGGGGACTAGCGGGAGTCGGGGAGCAGTACTTC. It translates to CASSLGGLAGVGEQYF.

The CDR3 sequence is CASSDRLPGQPQHF. For the CDR3, the DNA is TGTGCCAGCAGTGACCGTCTCCCTGGCCAGCCCCAGCATTTT. The chain has TRBV2 and TRBJ1-5; D gene unclear. Germline V CDR1 and CDR2: SNHLY, FYNNEI. V lost 3 bases and J lost 7, with 13 bases in between. This CDR3 has 14 residues. Using reference TRBV2 and TRBJ1-5 for the parts outside the CDR3, the full variable domain is EPEVTQTPSHQVTQMGQEVILRCVPISNHLYFYWYRQILGQKVEFLVSFYNNEISEKSEIFDDQFSVERPDGSNFTLKIRSTKLEDSAMYFCASSDRLPGQPQHFGDGTRLSIL.

The chain recombines TRBV29-1 with TRBJ1-1; D gene unclear. Germline V lookup: CDR1 SQVTM, CDR2 ANQGSEA. Trimming shortened V by 4 bases and J by 11 bases, and 14 bases separated the two germline ends. This CDR3 region has 11 residues. The CDR3 DNA reads TGCAGCGTTGTAGTTGATGGAGCGGCTTTCTTT. Translated: CSVVVDGAAFF.

This clone was found a few times. The rearrangement uses TRBV7-2 and TRBJ2-4; a weak D match, TRBD2 (5 bases). The V gene's germline CDR1 is SGHTA and CDR2 FQGNSA. The ends were cut back, 6 bases at V and 0 bases at J, with 15 bases in the middle. This CDR3 has 16 residues. For the CDR3, the DNA is TGTGCCAGCAGTTTAAGCCTCGGACTAGCCAAAAACATTCAGTACTTC. Encoded protein: CASSLSLGLAKNIQYF.

This clone was counted a single time. The gene calls are TRBV6-5 and TRBJ1-5; D might be TRBD1 (6 bases). The germline V gene encodes CDR1 MNHEY and CDR2 SVGAGI. The V end lost 6 bases, the J end lost 7 bases, and 13 bases lay between the germline ends. The CDR3 extends over 13 amino acids. The CDR3 region has the DNA TGTGCCAGCAGCCAGGGGAGGGAACAGCCCCAGCATTTT. This gives the protein CASSQGREQPQHF.

The gene calls are TRBV12-3 or TRBV12-4 and TRBJ2-2; D is unresolved. V gave up 3 bases and J gave up 5 bases, with 7 bases separating them. The CDR3 loop spans 13 amino acids. The CDR3 here is CASSLLVTGELFF. CDR3 sequence (DNA): TGTGCCAGCAGTTTGTTAGTGACCGGGGAGCTGTTTTTT.

The chain joins TRBV2 to TRBJ1-2; D uncertain. This CDR3 has 13 residues. Per germline, CDR1 SNHLY and CDR2 FYNNEI. V was trimmed by 2 bases and J by 5 bases, leaving 9 bases between them. The CDR3 is CASSERQVYGYTF. The CDR3 DNA follows: TGTGCCAGCAGTGAACGGCAGGTTTATGGCTACACCTTC. Together with reference TRBV2 and TRBJ1-2, the CDR3 gives the full variable domain: EPEVTQTPSHQVTQMGQEVILRCVPISNHLYFYWYRQILGQKVEFLVSFYNNEISEKSEIFDDQFSVERPDGSNFTLKIRSTKLEDSAMYFCASSERQVYGYTFGSGTRLTVV.

V usage is TRBV25-1 and J usage is TRBJ1-5; no clear D. The CDR3 spans 12 residues. V was pared by 2 bases and J by 7 bases, with 6 bases between. Germline V gene data show CDR1 as MGHDK and CDR2 as SYGVNS. In nucleotides, the CDR3 is TGTGCCAGCAGTGAAGGAGGACAGCCCCAGCATTTT. Translated: CASSEGGQPQHF.

This chain uses TRBV5-1 with TRBJ2-7, with D possibly TRBD2 on 6 matching bases. There are 17 residues in the CDR3. Germline V lookup: CDR1 SGHRS, CDR2 YFSETQ. V lost 0 bases to trimming and J lost 2 bases, with 18 bases between them. The CDR3 region has the DNA TGCGCCAGCAGCTTGGAACTGTCGGACTATCAACCCTACGAGCAGTACTTC. Translated: CASSLELSDYQPYEQYF.

The J gene is TRBJ1-2, the V gene TRBV11-2, with 7 bases that match TRBD1. The germline CDR1 and CDR2 sequences are SGHAT and FQNNGV. After removal of 2 bases from V and 3 bases from J, the junction contained 3 bases not matched to a gene. This CDR3 has 14 amino acids. This CDR3 is CASSLSGQHYGYTF. The CDR3 region has the DNA TGTGCCAGCAGCTTATCGGGACAGCACTATGGCTACACCTTC.

The J gene is TRBJ1-1, the V gene TRBV13; D unclear. The CDR3 is 11 amino acids. Germline CDR1 reads PRHDT; CDR2 reads FYEKMQ (reference sequence). V dropped 4 bases and J dropped 2 bases, with 2 bases sitting between them. The CDR3 nucleotides are TGTGCCAGCAGCTCCAACACTGAAGCTTTCTTT. Protein product: CASSSNTEAFF.

V usage is TRBV10-2 and J usage is TRBJ1-6; D gene unclear. This CDR3 contains 13 residues. From germline, CDR1 is WSHSY and CDR2 SAAADI. The germline V and J ends were trimmed by 0 bases and 8 bases, with 5 bases remaining between them. DNA of the CDR3: TGCGCCAGCAGTGAGTCAAGGGATTCACCCCTCCACTTT. It encodes CASSESRDSPLHF.

The table lists this clone with a count of one. The chain couples TRBV7-8 to TRBJ1-5, with unresolved D. Germline CDR1 and CDR2: SGHVS and FQNEAQ. Trimming cost V 5 bases and J 1 base, with 9 bases left between them. The CDR3 totals 14 residues. CDR3 DNA: TGTGCCAGCAGCCCCCTGGTGAGCAATCAGCCCCAGCATTTT. Translating it yields CASSPLVSNQPQHF.

V usage is TRBV7-2 and J usage is TRBJ1-1; the D is unclear. The CDR3 sequence is 15 residues long. Germline CDR1 reads SGHTA; CDR2 reads FQGNSA. V was pared by 2 bases and J by 8 bases, with 18 bases between. The CDR3 region is CASSLFGPVPGEAFF. The CDR3 DNA sequence: TGTGCCAGCAGCTTATTCGGCCCCGTCCCCGGGGAAGCTTTCTTT.

J is TRBJ1-1 and V is TRBV6-4; 8 bases match TRBD1. CDR1 MRHNA and CDR2 SNTAGT come from the germline V gene. This CDR3 spans 14 amino acids. Germline trimming cut 6 bases from V and 3 bases from J; bases unmatched to any gene: 6. CDR3 nucleotides: TGTGCCAGCAGGCCAGGGGGCTCTGACACTGAAGCTTTCTTT. This encodes CASRPGGSDTEAFF.

The rearrangement uses TRBV30 and TRBJ1-1; D gene uncertain. Germline V gene data show CDR1 as GTSNPN and CDR2 as SVGIG (reference sequence). The CDR3 is 13 amino acids. V was shortened by 4 bases and J by 3 bases, with 12 bases between the two germline ends. CDR3 nucleotides: TGTGCCTGGACTGCCCGATGGGACACTGAAGCTTTCTTT. Protein sequence: CAWTARWDTEAFF.

This chain joins TRBV19 and TRBJ1-5; D gene uncertain. Germline assignment: CDR1 LNHDA and CDR2 SQIVND (reference sequence). CDR3 length equals 13 residues. Deletions cut 5 bases from V and 5 bases from J, with 10 bases between. In DNA form, the CDR3 reads TGTGCCAGTAGTCCGAGAAGAGATCAGCCCCAGCATTTT. It encodes CASSPRRDQPQHF.

The chain carries TRBV7-8 and TRBJ2-2, with unresolved D. The CDR3 totals 15 residues. Per germline, CDR1 SGHVS and CDR2 FQNEAQ. The V end lost 4 bases, the J end lost 10 bases, and 19 bases lay between the germline ends. In nucleotides, the CDR3 is TGTGCCAGCAGCTCCCTAGATGGCCGCCGCCCGGAGCTGTTTTTT. This codes for CASSSLDGRRPELFF.

The gene calls are TRBV4-3 and TRBJ2-7; the match to TRBD1 covers 8 bases. The V segment lost 0 bases and the J segment 3 bases; nucleotides outside the gene matches: 7. The CDR3 totals 16 residues. Germline assignment: CDR1 LGHNA and CDR2 YSLEER. CDR3 nucleotide sequence: TGCGCCAGCAGCCAAGATACGGGGACAGGAGTCTACGAGCAGTACTTC. Its protein is CASSQDTGTGVYEQYF.

The rearrangement uses TRBV4-2 and TRBJ2-3, with TRBD2 matching over 10 bases. Germline trimming cut 4 bases from V and 4 bases from J; bases unmatched to any gene: 8. CDR1 and CDR2 from the germline V gene are LGHNA and YNFKEQ. CDR3 length equals 16 residues. CDR3 sequence: CASSPQEREGSDTQYF. The CDR3 bases are TGTGCCAGCAGCCCCCAGGAGCGGGAGGGCTCAGATACGCAGTATTTT.

The V gene is TRBV6-5, the J gene TRBJ1-5; TRBD1 matches at 7 bases. The V and J ends lost 4 bases and 6 bases, in that order; junction bases with no gene match: 6. This CDR3 region has 14 residues. From germline, CDR1 is MNHEY and CDR2 SVGAGI. CDR3 region: CASSLEGAGQPQHF. Written as DNA, the CDR3 is TGTGCCAGCAGTTTGGAGGGGGCTGGTCAGCCCCAGCATTTT.

This sequence joins TRBV18 and TRBJ2-3; perhaps TRBD2 as D (5 bases). Looked up from germline, CDR1 is KGHSH and CDR2 is LQKENI. This CDR3 is 15 amino acids long. The germline V and J ends were trimmed by 3 bases and 2 bases, with 12 bases remaining between them. CDR3 loop: CASSPDLLNTDTQYF. The CDR3 region has the DNA TGTGCCAGCTCACCGGACTTACTAAACACAGATACGCAGTATTTT.

The CDR3 loop reads CASSGGVLEQYF. The CDR3 DNA reads TGTGCCAGCAGCGGCGGGGTCCTCGAGCAGTACTTC. The genes are TRBV3-1 (or the pseudogene TRBV3-2) and TRBJ2-7; possible D gene TRBD2, 6 bases. Trimming cost V 5 bases and J 6 bases, with 11 bases left between them. Germline assignment: CDR1 LGHDT and CDR2 YNNKEL (reference sequence). This CDR3 contains 12 residues.

The rearrangement links TRBV10-3 to TRBJ2-7, with D perhaps TRBD1 (5 bases). Between the trimmed V and J ends, which lost 6 bases and 6 bases, there was a span of 12 bases. The CDR3 extends over 12 amino acids. Germline CDR1 reads ENHRY; CDR2 reads SYGVKD. In DNA form, the CDR3 reads TGTGCCATCAGAGACCACCAGGGCGAGCAGTACTTC. Translated, it gives CAIRDHQGEQYF.

The rearrangement links TRBV7-2 to TRBJ2-3; D is perhaps TRBD2 (6 bases). This CDR3 spans 15 amino acids. Germline V gene data show CDR1 as SGHTA and CDR2 as FQGNSA. V lost 1 base to trimming and J lost 3 bases, with 11 bases between them. The CDR3 reads CASSLVGGNTDTQYF. The CDR3 coding sequence is TGTGCCAGCAGCTTAGTGGGGGGAAATACAGATACGCAGTATTTT.

The CDR3 reads CASSPRTGEQPQHF. Written as DNA, the CDR3 is TGTGCCAGCAGTCCGAGGACAGGAGAGCAGCCCCAGCATTTT. This sequence joins TRBV6-5 and TRBJ1-5; TRBD1 matches 7 bases. V shed 5 bases, J shed 7 bases, and the junction held 8 bases outside the gene matches. The germline gives CDR1 MNHEY, CDR2 SVGAGI. CDR3 length equals 14 residues.